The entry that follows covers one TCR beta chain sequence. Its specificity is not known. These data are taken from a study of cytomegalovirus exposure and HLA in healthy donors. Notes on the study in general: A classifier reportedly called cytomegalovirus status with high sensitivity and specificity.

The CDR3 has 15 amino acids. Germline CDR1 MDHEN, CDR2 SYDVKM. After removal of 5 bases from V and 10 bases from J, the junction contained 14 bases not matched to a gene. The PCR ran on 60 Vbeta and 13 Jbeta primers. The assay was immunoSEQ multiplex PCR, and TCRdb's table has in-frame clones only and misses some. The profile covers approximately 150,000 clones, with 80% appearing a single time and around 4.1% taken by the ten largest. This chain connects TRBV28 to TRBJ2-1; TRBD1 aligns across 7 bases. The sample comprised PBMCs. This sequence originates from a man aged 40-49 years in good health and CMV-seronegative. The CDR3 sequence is CASSLRQGSATEQFF. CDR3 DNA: TGTGCCAGCAGTCTCCGACAGGGAAGTGCAACGGAGCAGTTCTTC.